This T cell receptor beta chain was captured by sequencing in a study of T-cell reconstitution after alpha-beta-depleted transplantation in children. Study results and caveats: In some patients, recipient T cells and intrathymic progenitors surviving conditioning explained high day-60 diversity. About two months after transplant, alpha-beta T cells reportedly came from several hundred expanded graft clones. Once a year had passed after transplant, T-cell counts and diversity came mostly from newly produced T cells.

This clonotype has just a few counts. Its specificity is not known. Molecular barcoding with unique molecular identifiers was used for the TCRbeta library. TCRdb reprocessed the PCR reads with MiXCR, giving one entry per CDR3 protein. This table has 700,000 to 950,000 distinct CDR3 sequences, roughly 15% appearing once. Trimming stripped 6 bases from V and 1 base from J, with 14 bases between. The CDR3 contains 15 residues. Germline values: CDR1 PRHDT, CDR2 FYEKMQ (reference sequence). The sequence derives from a male patient younger than 18 who had a stem cell transplant for acute lymphoblastic leukemia, so the T cells may come from the graft donor. The chain couples TRBV13 to TRBJ2-3; D is ambiguous. The sequencing used PBMCs, mostly from graft donor cells, collected 360 days after TCRalphabeta/CD19-depleted stem cell transplant. The CDR3 bases are TGTGCCAGCAGTCCGGACGGAAAGCGCACAGATACGCAGTATTTT. Its protein is CASSPDGKRTDTQYF.